The source of this TCR beta chain is a study of regulatory T cells in long-lasting Graves disease. Study observations and caveats: Persistent patients had more shared public clonotypes (fewer than 3,000) than new patients (around 950).

This clonotype was seen many times. The antigen is not known. Building of the TCR beta libraries involved iRepertoire HTBI primers and Arm-PCR of CDR3 regions. TCRdb called the multiplex PCR reads again in MiXCR, with one record for every CDR3 protein. The table has around 400,000 distinct CDR3 sequences, 15% seen once. V shed 5 bases and J shed 3 bases, with 14 bases lying between them. The CDR3 covers 14 residues. Germline V CDR1 and CDR2: SGHVS, FQNEAQ. The time point is: newly diagnosed GD, antithyroid drugs for less than 3 months. Scientists built the TCR library using RNA that was extracted from PBMCs. This sample was also put to use in a study of T cells in Graves' hyperthyroidism and ophthalmopathy. This second study says: Over 18 months, lack of ophthalmopathy progression marked Graves' hyperthyroidism as stable.

The J gene is TRBJ2-7, the V gene TRBV7-8; TRBD1 might be the D (6 bases). The receptor was derived from a woman between 35 and 50 years old with Graves disease. The sequencing here drew on peripheral blood mononuclear cells (PBMCs), taken at new diagnosis, from a patient treated with antithyroid drugs. CDR3 DNA sequence: TGTGCCAGCAGCGGCCCGGGACAAAGCTACGAGCAGTACTTC. It translates to CASSGPGQSYEQYF.